The clone carrying this TCR beta chain occurred a few times. Antigen unknown. The trim removed 4 bases at V and 0 bases at J, leaving 4 bases unmatched. CDR1 and CDR2 from the germline V gene are SGHDN and FVKESK. The CDR3 is made up of 15 amino acids. TCRdb fed the 5' RACE reads into MiXCR, producing one record per CDR3 protein. The table lists 90,000 to 130,000 distinct CDR3 sequences, around an eighth of them singletons. These data are taken from a study of early T cells in non-severe SARS-CoV-2 infection. Findings of the study overall: Anti-spike CD8 responses were favored by VDJdb matching, which missed private and CD4 specificities.

The sample consisted of whole blood. The TCR was taken from an adult who was a healthcare worker with PCR-confirmed SARS-CoV-2 infection or an uninfected control (not recorded which). This chain links TRBV14 with TRBJ2-3, with TRBD2 identical over 7 bases. The CDR3 is CASSPRAGSTDTQYF. For the CDR3, the DNA is TGTGCCAGCAGCCCAAGAGCGGGGAGCACAGATACGCAGTATTTT.